These T cell receptor beta chains were read from a single sample in a study of T-cell reconstitution after alpha-beta-depleted transplantation in children. MiXCR, run by TCRdb on the PCR reads, gives a single entry per CDR3 protein. The sample consists of approximately 200,000 distinct CDR3 sequences, 6.3% of them appearing once. Sequenced here: PBMCs, sampled before TCRalphabeta/CD19-depleted stem cell transplant. Source of these receptors: a girl under three years old with combined immunodeficiency, due to receive a stem cell transplant. The CDR3 runs from the conserved cysteine through the conserved F or W. Each record gives: J gene, clone size, V gene, D gene, CDR3 DNA, CDR3 protein. A D gene is named only where the DNA matches it firmly. The listing skips clone size in some rows; elsewhere it reads once, few, many or a size class.

j_call: TRBJ2-6
clone_size: NA
v_call: TRBV11-2
d_call: NA
cdr3_nt: TGTGCCAGCAGCTTGGGTCACCTGGAGGGAGTTGGGGCCAACGTCCTGACTTTC
cdr3_aa: CASSLGHLEGVGANVLTF

j_call: TRBJ1-2
clone_size: many
v_call: TRBV2
d_call: TRBD1
cdr3_nt: TGTGCCAGCAGTCCCGACAGGGACTATGGCTACACCTTC
cdr3_aa: CASSPDRDYGYTF

j_call: TRBJ1-2
clone_size: many
v_call: TRBV4-1
d_call: NA
cdr3_nt: TGCGCCAGCAGCCATTTAACGGGGGGAACGAATGGCTACACCTTC
cdr3_aa: CASSHLTGGTNGYTF

j_call: TRBJ2-3
clone_size: many
v_call: TRBV15
d_call: TRBD2
cdr3_nt: TGTGCCACCACTAGCGGGAGAAGGACAGATACGCAGTATTTT
cdr3_aa: CATTSGRRTDTQYF

j_call: TRBJ2-7
clone_size: many
v_call: TRBV12-3/TRBV12-4
d_call: NA
cdr3_nt: TGTGCCAGCAGTTTAGCCGTGGGTGAGCAGTACTTC
cdr3_aa: CASSLAVGEQYF

j_call: TRBJ2-1
clone_size: NA
v_call: TRBV15
d_call: NA
cdr3_nt: TGTGCCACCAGCAGAGATGCGTGGCGGAGCTCCTACAATGAGCAGTTCTTC
cdr3_aa: CATSRDAWRSSYNEQFF

j_call: TRBJ1-5
clone_size: many
v_call: TRBV2
d_call: NA
cdr3_nt: TGTGCCAGCAGTGATTGGCAGGGAAAGGGTAATCAGCCCCAGCATTTT
cdr3_aa: CASSDWQGKGNQPQHF

j_call: TRBJ2-1
clone_size: many
v_call: TRBV19
d_call: NA
cdr3_nt: TGTGCCAGTAGTCCCCAGACTAGTGGAGATCGGAATGAGCAGTTCTTC
cdr3_aa: CASSPQTSGDRNEQFF

j_call: TRBJ2-7
clone_size: few
v_call: TRBV7-9
d_call: TRBD1
cdr3_nt: TGTGCCAGCAGCCCCTACGATTCTAGGGAAGGGGGCAACGAGCAGTACTTC
cdr3_aa: CASSPYDSREGGNEQYF

j_call: TRBJ2-3
clone_size: many
v_call: TRBV24-1
d_call: NA
cdr3_nt: TGTGCCACCAGTGATTTCGCCAGGGGGGTCACAGATACGCAGTATTTT
cdr3_aa: CATSDFARGVTDTQYF

j_call: TRBJ2-7
clone_size: few
v_call: TRBV28
d_call: NA
cdr3_nt: TGTGCCAGCAGTTTATTAGTGGGTCAGGGAAAGAACGAGCAGTACTTC
cdr3_aa: CASSLLVGQGKNEQYF

j_call: TRBJ2-7
clone_size: many
v_call: TRBV18
d_call: NA
cdr3_nt: TGTGCCAGCTCCGAGACGGCCGATTACGAGCAGTACTTC
cdr3_aa: CASSETADYEQYF

j_call: TRBJ1-4
clone_size: many
v_call: TRBV5-1
d_call: NA
cdr3_nt: TGCGCCAGCAGCTTGGGGGCAAAAGCAACTAATGAAAAACTGTTTTTT
cdr3_aa: CASSLGAKATNEKLFF

j_call: TRBJ2-1
clone_size: many
v_call: TRBV12-5
d_call: NA
cdr3_nt: TGTGCTAGTGGTTTACCGATTAGCGGAGAAGACCTCAATGAGCAGTTCTTC
cdr3_aa: CASGLPISGEDLNEQFF

j_call: TRBJ2-3
clone_size: NA
v_call: TRBV7-8
d_call: NA
cdr3_nt: TGTGCCAGCAGCTTAGGGTCCCTGTCGACCACAGATACGCAGTATTTT
cdr3_aa: CASSLGSLSTTDTQYF

j_call: TRBJ2-7
clone_size: many
v_call: TRBV6-2/TRBV6-3
d_call: NA
cdr3_nt: TGTGCCAGCAGTTACTGGGGCGGCTACGAGCAGTACTTC
cdr3_aa: CASSYWGGYEQYF

j_call: TRBJ2-3
clone_size: many
v_call: TRBV29-1
d_call: NA
cdr3_nt: TGCAGCGTTGAAGATCCGAACCGGGGTCTAGGAGATACGCAGTATTTT
cdr3_aa: CSVEDPNRGLGDTQYF

j_call: TRBJ2-3
clone_size: many
v_call: TRBV5-1
d_call: TRBD1
cdr3_nt: TGCGCCAGCAGCGGACGGACAGGGCCCCAATATACGCAGTATTTT
cdr3_aa: CASSGRTGPQYTQYF

j_call: TRBJ2-2
clone_size: many
v_call: TRBV4-3
d_call: NA
cdr3_nt: TGCGCCAGCAGCGCGGCAACTTCGAACACCGGGGAGCTGTTTTTT
cdr3_aa: CASSAATSNTGELFF

j_call: TRBJ1-5
clone_size: few
v_call: TRBV4-3
d_call: NA
cdr3_nt: TGCGCCAGCAGCCACGGAACAGGAGGTCAGCCCCAGCATTTT
cdr3_aa: CASSHGTGGQPQHF

j_call: TRBJ2-7
clone_size: few
v_call: TRBV3-1
d_call: TRBD2
cdr3_nt: TGTGCCAGCACCGCCTTTGGGGAGGGCCGGTACGAGCAGTACTTC
cdr3_aa: CASTAFGEGRYEQYF

j_call: TRBJ2-5
clone_size: NA
v_call: TRBV29-1
d_call: TRBD2
cdr3_nt: TGCACCGGGACTAGCGGGGGGGCAGAGACCCAGTACTTC
cdr3_aa: CTGTSGGAETQYF